The rows below give T cell receptor beta chains drawn from one sample of a study of blood T cell repertoires in COVID-19. Measured with immunoSEQ multiplex PCR; TCRdb has only the in-frame clones, and not every one. This table holds 100,000 to 150,000 clones, 70% to 90% found once. Sequencing was performed on peripheral blood. Receptor source: a woman aged 55-70 years with acute or convalescent COVID-19. The CDR3 runs from the conserved cysteine through the conserved F or W. The D gene is left open where the match is weak. Rows give clone size only sometimes, using once, few, many, or a class for an expanded clone.

clone size: few
J gene: TRBJ1-3
V gene: TRBV7-8
D gene: .
CDR3 DNA: TGTGCCAGCAGCTTAGCGCTGGCGGGCCAGGACACCATATATTTT
CDR3 protein: CASSLALAGQDTIYF

clone size: .
J gene: TRBJ2-7
V gene: TRBV30
D gene: .
CDR3 DNA: TGTGCCAGGAAGCTAACCTACGAGCAGTACTTC
CDR3 protein: CARKLTYEQYF

clone size: .
J gene: TRBJ1-1
V gene: TRBV6-6
D gene: TRBD1
CDR3 DNA: TGTGCCAGCAGTTACGCAGGGGGGAACACTGAAGCTTTCTTT
CDR3 protein: CASSYAGGNTEAFF

clone size: .
J gene: TRBJ1-1
V gene: TRBV5-6
D gene: .
CDR3 DNA: TGTGCCAGCATCCTAGGAGTAGGGGATTTTCCTGCTGAAGCTTTCTTT
CDR3 protein: CASILGVGDFPAEAFF

clone size: once
J gene: TRBJ1-5
V gene: TRBV28
D gene: .
CDR3 DNA: TGTGCCAGCCTCGGGGTCTTCAACTCGGGGCCCCAGCATTTT
CDR3 protein: CASLGVFNSGPQHF

clone size: .
J gene: TRBJ2-4
V gene: TRBV27
D gene: TRBD2
CDR3 DNA: TGTGCCAGCAGTCCCGACAAGACTAGCGTGAAAAACATTCAGTACTTC
CDR3 protein: CASSPDKTSVKNIQYF

clone size: .
J gene: TRBJ2-7
V gene: TRBV14
D gene: .
CDR3 DNA: TGTGCCAGCAGCCCACTCGTGGCCCTAGGCGGCGAGCAGTACTTC
CDR3 protein: CASSPLVALGGEQYF

clone size: once
J gene: TRBJ2-1
V gene: TRBV7-2
D gene: TRBD2
CDR3 DNA: TGTGCCAGCAGCATCAGCGGGAGAGTCTACAATGAGCAGTTCTTC
CDR3 protein: CASSISGRVYNEQFF

clone size: .
J gene: TRBJ1-1
V gene: TRBV18
D gene: .
CDR3 DNA: TGTGCCAGCTCACCACCGAGGAAGGAAGCTTTCTTT
CDR3 protein: CASSPPRKEAFF

clone size: .
J gene: TRBJ1-2
V gene: TRBV5-5
D gene: TRBD1
CDR3 DNA: TGTGCCAGCAGCTTGCTGGGGGACAGGGGGAATGGCTACACCTTC
CDR3 protein: CASSLLGDRGNGYTF

clone size: .
J gene: TRBJ2-2
V gene: TRBV28
D gene: .
CDR3 DNA: TGTGCCAGCAGTCCCCCAGTACCGGGACTGACTACCGGGGAGCTGTTTTTT
CDR3 protein: CASSPPVPGLTTGELFF

clone size: .
J gene: TRBJ2-2
V gene: TRBV2
D gene: .
CDR3 DNA: TGTGCCACCCAGAAGTCGGGAGTTAGCACCGGGGAGCTGTTTTTT
CDR3 protein: CATQKSGVSTGELFF

clone size: .
J gene: TRBJ2-1
V gene: TRBV18
D gene: TRBD1
CDR3 DNA: TGTGCCAGCTCATTGCAGACAGGGGGCGCGTACAATGAGCAGTTCTTC
CDR3 protein: CASSLQTGGAYNEQFF

clone size: .
J gene: TRBJ1-1
V gene: TRBV10-1
D gene: .
CDR3 DNA: TGCGCCAGCAGTTTCCAACAGAACACTGAAGCTTTCTTT
CDR3 protein: CASSFQQNTEAFF

clone size: .
J gene: TRBJ1-2
V gene: TRBV5-1
D gene: .
CDR3 DNA: TGCGCCAGCAGCTTGGCGCGGGGAAGAGGCTATGGCTACACCTTC
CDR3 protein: CASSLARGRGYGYTF

clone size: .
J gene: TRBJ1-5
V gene: TRBV20-1
D gene: .
CDR3 DNA: TGCAGTGCTAGTCTAGGTACCGATCAGAATCAGCCCCAGCATTTT
CDR3 protein: CSASLGTDQNQPQHF

clone size: .
J gene: TRBJ2-7
V gene: TRBV27
D gene: .
CDR3 DNA: TGTGCCAGCAGTTTCGGGCGGGCGTCCTACGAGCAGTACTTC
CDR3 protein: CASSFGRASYEQYF

clone size: few
J gene: TRBJ1-1
V gene: TRBV3-1/TRBV3-2
D gene: .
CDR3 DNA: TGTGCCAGCAGCCCCGCCGGAGGGCTCTCTGAAGCTTTCTTT
CDR3 protein: CASSPAGGLSEAFF

clone size: .
J gene: TRBJ1-2
V gene: TRBV6-2/TRBV6-3
D gene: .
CDR3 DNA: TGTGCCAGCAGTTACCCAACAGGTTACGATGGCTACACCTTC
CDR3 protein: CASSYPTGYDGYTF

clone size: .
J gene: TRBJ1-4
V gene: TRBV29-1
D gene: .
CDR3 DNA: TGCAGCGTTGATTACGAGAACGGAAAACTGTTTTTT
CDR3 protein: CSVDYENGKLFF

clone size: .
J gene: TRBJ2-3
V gene: TRBV5-1
D gene: TRBD1
CDR3 DNA: TGCGCCAGCAGCGCCTACAGGGGAGCAGATACGCAGTATTTT
CDR3 protein: CASSAYRGADTQYF

clone size: .
J gene: TRBJ2-1
V gene: TRBV7-3
D gene: TRBD1
CDR3 DNA: TGTGCCAGCAGCTTAGAGGGGGTAGGGACAGGGTCTCATGAGCAGTTCTTC
CDR3 protein: CASSLEGVGTGSHEQFF

clone size: .
J gene: TRBJ1-2
V gene: TRBV28
D gene: .
CDR3 DNA: TGTGCCACCGAGCGGGACTATGGCTACACCTTC
CDR3 protein: CATERDYGYTF

clone size: .
J gene: TRBJ2-1
V gene: TRBV24-1
D gene: TRBD2
CDR3 DNA: TGTGCCACCAGGACTAGCGGGCGAGATGAGCAGTTCTTC
CDR3 protein: CATRTSGRDEQFF